The 5 T cell receptor beta chains below come from one sample, sequenced in a study of blood T cell repertoires in COVID-19. Produced via immunoSEQ multiplex PCR; TCRdb's table is partial and in-frame only. The profile shows tens of thousands of clones, about 92% of them singletons. Sequencing used peripheral blood. The receptor source for this set is a man in his forties or fifties with COVID-19, enrolled during active disease.

The V call is TRBV5-4, the J call TRBJ1-1; 9 bases are a match to TRBD1. J lost 4 bases, V lost 4 bases, and 14 bases had no gene match. Germline V gene lookup returns CDR1 SGHNT and CDR2 YYREEE (reference sequence). CDR3 length equals 17 residues. CDR3 region: CASSRTTGTGKTTEAFF. The DNA for the CDR3 is TGTGCCAGCAGCCGGACGACCGGGACAGGGAAAACCACTGAAGCTTTCTTT.

V and J are TRBV5-1 and TRBJ2-3, with TRBD2 matching over 11 bases. Losses at the gene ends were 3 bases for V and 10 bases for J; bases not matched to a gene: 13. There are 16 residues in the CDR3. Germline V CDR1 and CDR2: SGHRS, YFSETQ. The CDR3 nucleotides are TGCGCCAGCAGCTCTACCACTAGCGGGAGCTCACCCCCGCAGTATTTT. Protein product: CASSSTTSGSSPPQYF.

The chain couples TRBV6-5 to TRBJ2-7, with a tentative D call TRBD2 (6 bases). Germline V gene sequence: CDR1 MNHEY, CDR2 SVGAGI. This CDR3 contains 14 residues. V lost 5 bases and J 3 bases, leaving 14 bases between the germline ends. The CDR3 loop reads CASSSRDSHYEQYF. The CDR3, as DNA: TGTGCCAGCAGTAGCAGGGACTCCCACTACGAGCAGTACTTC.

The CDR3 sequence: CSVKRSGRSTEAFF. The CDR3 region has the DNA TGCAGCGTGAAAAGATCAGGGCGGAGCACTGAAGCTTTCTTT. V is TRBV29-1 and J is TRBJ1-1; tentatively, D is TRBD1 (5 bases). Deletions cut 6 bases from V and 4 bases from J, with 18 bases between. This CDR3 has 14 amino acids. Germline lookup yields CDR1 SQVTM and CDR2 ANQGSEA.

The chain carries TRBV27 and TRBJ1-5; D gene uncertain. The CDR3 is 15 amino acids. Germline V CDR1 and CDR2: MNHEY, SMNVEV (reference sequence). V gave up 6 bases and J gave up 0 bases, with 12 bases separating them. The CDR3 region has the DNA TGTGCCAGCAGGGCCGGACTGATTAGCAATCAGCCCCAGCATTTT. This translates into CASRAGLISNQPQHF.